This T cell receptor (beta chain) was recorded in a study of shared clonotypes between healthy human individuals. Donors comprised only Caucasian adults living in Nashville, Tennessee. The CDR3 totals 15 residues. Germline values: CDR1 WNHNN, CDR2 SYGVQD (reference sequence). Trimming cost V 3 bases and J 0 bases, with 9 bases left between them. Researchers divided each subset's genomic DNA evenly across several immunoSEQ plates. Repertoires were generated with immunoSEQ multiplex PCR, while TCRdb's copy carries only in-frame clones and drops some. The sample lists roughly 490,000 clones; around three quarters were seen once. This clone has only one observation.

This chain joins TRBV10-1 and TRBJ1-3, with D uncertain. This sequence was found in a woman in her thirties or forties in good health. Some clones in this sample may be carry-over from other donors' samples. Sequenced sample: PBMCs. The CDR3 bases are TGCGCCAGCAGTGATTCGCAGAGCTCTGGAAACACCATATATTTT. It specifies CASSDSQSSGNTIYF.